The rows below give T cell receptor beta chains drawn from one sample of a study of shared clonotypes between healthy human individuals. The protocol was immunoSEQ multiplex PCR, while the TCRdb copy is restricted to in-frame clones and leaves out a portion. The sample has about 1 million clones, around 76% seen once. Sequencing used memory CD4+ T cells sorted from blood. The receptors stem from a man between 18 and 29 years old in good health. CDR3s include the opening cysteine and the closing phenylalanine or tryptophan. D genes are given only for firm matches. Expanded clones are given a class, and other clones once, few, many or no size at all.

d_call	v_call	clone_size	j_call	cdr3_aa	cdr3_nt
NA	TRBV5-6	NA	TRBJ1-1	CASSSRKEAFF	TGTGCCAGCAGCTCGAGAAAAGAAGCTTTCTTT
NA	TRBV6-5	NA	TRBJ1-4	CASREGGYVEKLFF	TGTGCCAGCAGGGAGGGGGGGTATGTGGAAAAACTGTTTTTT
NA	TRBV7-9	few	TRBJ2-1	CASGEIEQFF	TGTGCCAGCGGAGAGATTGAGCAGTTCTTC
NA	TRBV30	NA	TRBJ1-5	CAWSVRREQPQHF	TGTGCCTGGAGTGTACGTAGGGAACAGCCCCAGCATTTT
NA	TRBV7-6	NA	TRBJ1-1	CASSPLQNTEAFF	TGTGCCAGCAGCCCCCTACAGAACACTGAAGCTTTCTTT
NA	TRBV7-2	NA	TRBJ2-7	CASSLAGLGSYEQYF	TGTGCCAGCAGCTTAGCAGGGCTGGGTAGCTACGAGCAGTACTTC
TRBD1	TRBV19	NA	TRBJ1-2	CASSISSEGQGSFGYTF	TGTGCCAGTAGTATATCCTCAGAAGGACAGGGTTCTTTTGGCTACACCTTC
NA	TRBV18	NA	TRBJ2-7	CASSVGYEQYF	TGTGCCAGCTCCGTAGGCTACGAGCAGTACTTC
NA	TRBV7-2	NA	TRBJ2-3	CASSLEGGGGDTQYF	TGTGCCAGCAGCTTAGAAGGCGGAGGGGGAGATACGCAGTATTTT
TRBD1	TRBV10-1	NA	TRBJ2-7	CATGKDRDHSYEQYF	TGCGCCACCGGGAAGGACAGGGACCACTCCTACGAGCAGTACTTC
NA	TRBV30	many	TRBJ1-2	CAWSVTLNYGYTF	TGTGCCTGGAGTGTAACCCTCAACTATGGCTACACCTTC
NA	TRBV9	NA	TRBJ2-7	CASSPRQESSYEQYF	TGTGCCAGCAGCCCAAGACAGGAAAGCTCCTACGAGCAGTACTTC
NA	TRBV2	NA	TRBJ1-1	CASSDSGANTEAFF	TGTGCCAGCAGTGATTCTGGGGCGAACACTGAAGCTTTCTTT
NA	TRBV19	NA	TRBJ2-7	CASSIGQEPPYEQYF	TGTGCCAGTAGTATAGGGCAGGAACCCCCTTACGAGCAGTACTTC
TRBD2	TRBV9	NA	TRBJ2-5	CASSKGLAGDWETQYF	TGTGCCAGCAGCAAAGGACTAGCGGGAGATTGGGAGACCCAGTACTTC
TRBD2	TRBV28	few	TRBJ2-1	CATSSGGRGEQFF	TGTGCCACCTCTAGCGGGGGGCGGGGTGAGCAGTTCTTC
TRBD2	TRBV28	NA	TRBJ2-7	CATRAGGRYEQYF	TGTGCCACCAGAGCGGGGGGGCGGTACGAGCAGTACTTC
NA	TRBV7-2	NA	TRBJ2-3	CASSHDYTDTQYF	TGTGCCAGCTCCCACGACTACACAGATACGCAGTATTTT
NA	TRBV11-2	NA	TRBJ2-3	CASSRDRDTQYF	TGTGCCAGCAGCCGGGACCGAGATACGCAGTATTTT
NA	TRBV5-1	NA	TRBJ1-4	CASSLTGGEKLFF	TGCGCCAGCAGCTTGACGGGAGGTGAAAAACTGTTTTTT
TRBD2	TRBV5-4	NA	TRBJ2-3	CASSLRLAGPTDTQYF	TGTGCCAGCAGCTTGAGACTAGCGGGGCCCACAGATACGCAGTATTTT
TRBD2	TRBV10-3	NA	TRBJ2-7	CAISIQAGAYEQYF	TGTGCCATCAGTATTCAAGCGGGGGCCTACGAGCAGTACTTC
NA	TRBV10-3	NA	TRBJ1-5	CAISESGGEGQPQHF	TGTGCCATCAGTGAGTCTGGGGGGGAGGGTCAGCCCCAGCATTTT
TRBD1	TRBV5-1	medium-sized	TRBJ1-5	CASSLLGQGGQPQHF	TGCGCCAGCAGCTTGCTCGGACAGGGGGGACAGCCCCAGCATTTT
TRBD1	TRBV7-2	NA	TRBJ2-7	CASSSPGQGPYEQYF	TGTGCCAGCAGCTCTCCGGGACAGGGACCCTACGAGCAGTACTTC
TRBD2	TRBV7-9	once	TRBJ2-7	CASIPSGGSSYEQYF	TGTGCCAGCATCCCTAGCGGGGGGAGCTCCTACGAGCAGTACTTC
NA	TRBV6-5	NA	TRBJ2-7	CASRGSRSYEQYF	TGTGCCAGCAGGGGTAGTAGGTCTTACGAGCAGTACTTC
NA	TRBV18	NA	TRBJ1-4	CASSPGREKLFF	TGTGCCAGCTCACCTGGTCGGGAAAAACTGTTTTTT
NA	TRBV18	NA	TRBJ2-1	CASSPPASSYNEQFF	TGTGCCAGCTCACCCCCCGCCAGCTCCTACAATGAGCAGTTCTTC
NA	TRBV7-2	NA	TRBJ1-4	CASSLDRSTEKLFF	TGTGCCAGCAGCTTGGACAGAAGCACTGAAAAACTGTTTTTT
TRBD2	TRBV11-2	NA	TRBJ2-7	CASSLDGGLAYEQYF	TGTGCCAGCAGCTTAGATGGAGGACTAGCCTACGAGCAGTACTTC
TRBD2	TRBV18	NA	TRBJ2-1	CASSGELAGRYNEQFF	TGTGCCAGCTCAGGGGAACTAGCGGGACGCTACAATGAGCAGTTCTTC
NA	TRBV7-6	NA	TRBJ1-5	CASSLADSGSQPQHF	TGTGCCAGCAGCTTAGCCGACTCGGGTAGTCAGCCCCAGCATTTT
TRBD2	TRBV5-1	few	TRBJ2-2	CASSPLAGANTGELFF	TGCGCCAGCAGCCCACTAGCGGGAGCTAACACCGGGGAGCTGTTTTTT
TRBD2	TRBV10-3	NA	TRBJ2-5	CAISDGGSPQSRETQYF	TGTGCCATCAGTGATGGCGGGAGCCCCCAAAGCCGAGAGACCCAGTACTTC
NA	TRBV6-1	many	TRBJ2-7	CASSEGAEPPYEQYF	TGTGCCAGCAGTGAAGGAGCAGAACCCCCCTACGAGCAGTACTTC
TRBD2	TRBV30	NA	TRBJ2-3	CAWRSGGSFPDTQYF	TGTGCCTGGAGATCCGGCGGGAGTTTTCCAGATACGCAGTATTTT
NA	TRBV28	NA	TRBJ2-7	CASSLPSDRSYEQYF	TGTGCCAGCAGTTTACCCTCGGACCGTTCCTACGAGCAGTACTTC
NA	TRBV30	NA	TRBJ1-6	CAWSRTEVNSPLHF	TGTGCCTGGAGTAGGACAGAGGTAAATTCACCCCTCCACTTT
TRBD1	TRBV7-8	NA	TRBJ1-5	CASSTNPGQGQPQHF	TGTGCCAGCAGTACTAATCCGGGACAGGGTCAGCCCCAGCATTTT
NA	TRBV29-1	NA	TRBJ1-1	CSFDTPMNTEAFF	TGCAGCTTTGACACCCCCATGAACACTGAAGCTTTCTTT
TRBD2	TRBV11-3	few	TRBJ2-5	CASSSGLAGGPGETQYF	TGTGCCAGCAGCTCGGGACTAGCGGGAGGGCCCGGAGAGACCCAGTACTTC